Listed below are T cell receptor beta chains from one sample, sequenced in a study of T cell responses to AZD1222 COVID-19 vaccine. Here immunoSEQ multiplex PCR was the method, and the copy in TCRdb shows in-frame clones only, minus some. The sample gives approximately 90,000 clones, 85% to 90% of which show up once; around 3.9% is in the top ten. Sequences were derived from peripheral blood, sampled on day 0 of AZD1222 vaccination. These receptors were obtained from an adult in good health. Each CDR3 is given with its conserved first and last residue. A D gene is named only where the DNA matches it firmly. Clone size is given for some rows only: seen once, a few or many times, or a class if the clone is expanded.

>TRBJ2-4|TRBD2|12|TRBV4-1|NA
CASSQASGIQYF
TGCGCCAGCAGCCAAGCTAGCGGGATTCAGTACTTC
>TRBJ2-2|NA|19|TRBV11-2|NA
CASSLFRGARVVNTGELFF
TGTGCCAGCAGCTTATTCCGGGGGGCCCGGGTAGTAAACACCGGGGAGCTGTTTTTT
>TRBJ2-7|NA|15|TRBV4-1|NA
CASSQFDHSPYEQYF
TGCGCCAGCAGCCAATTTGACCACAGCCCCTACGAGCAGTACTTC
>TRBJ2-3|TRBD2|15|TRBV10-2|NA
CASSEPGGAANTQYF
TGCGCCAGCAGTGAGCCCGGGGGGGCCGCGAATACGCAGTATTTT
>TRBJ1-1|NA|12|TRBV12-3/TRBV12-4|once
CASSLDGTEAFF
TGTGCCAGCAGTTTGGACGGCACTGAAGCTTTCTTT
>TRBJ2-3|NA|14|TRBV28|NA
CASFDSSRTDTQYF
TGTGCCAGCTTTGACTCGTCGCGCACAGATACGCAGTATTTT
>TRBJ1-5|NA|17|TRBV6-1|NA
CASSEPAYGGEDQPQHF
TGTGCCAGCAGTGAACCGGCCTACGGGGGCGAGGATCAGCCCCAGCATTTT
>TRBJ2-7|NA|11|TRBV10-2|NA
CASQLGYEQYF
TGCGCCAGTCAACTAGGCTACGAGCAGTACTTC
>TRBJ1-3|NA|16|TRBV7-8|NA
CASSLTRHSSGNTIYF
TGTGCCAGCAGCTTAACCCGCCATTCCTCTGGAAACACCATATATTTT
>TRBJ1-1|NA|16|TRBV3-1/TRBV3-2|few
CASSPSGAAVNTEAFF
TGTGCCAGCAGCCCATCGGGGGCGGCGGTGAACACTGAAGCTTTCTTT
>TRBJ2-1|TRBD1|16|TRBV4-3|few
CASSQATGTGGAEQFF
TGCGCCAGCAGCCAGGCAACCGGGACAGGGGGCGCTGAGCAGTTCTTC
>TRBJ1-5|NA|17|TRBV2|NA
CASRGPPHTDSNQPQHF
TGTGCCAGCAGGGGACCTCCACACACTGATAGCAATCAGCCCCAGCATTTT
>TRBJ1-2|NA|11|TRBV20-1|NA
CSARVGGGYTF
TGCAGTGCTAGAGTCGGGGGCGGCTACACCTTC
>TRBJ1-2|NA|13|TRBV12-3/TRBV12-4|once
CASRLRGNYGYTF
TGTGCCAGCAGACTAAGGGGGAACTATGGCTACACCTTC
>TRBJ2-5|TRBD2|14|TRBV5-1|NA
CASSGGGAEETQYF
TGCGCCAGCAGCGGCGGGGGGGCCGAGGAGACCCAGTACTTC
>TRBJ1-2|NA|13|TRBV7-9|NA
CAVGTRASYGYTF
TGTGCCGTCGGGACCCGAGCTAGCTATGGCTACACCTTC
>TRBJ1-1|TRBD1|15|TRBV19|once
CASSQHRGQVTEAFF
TGTGCCAGTAGTCAACACAGGGGGCAGGTTACTGAAGCTTTCTTT
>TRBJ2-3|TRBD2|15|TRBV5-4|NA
CASRQGLDLTDTQYF
TGTGCCAGCAGGCAGGGACTAGATCTCACAGATACGCAGTATTTT
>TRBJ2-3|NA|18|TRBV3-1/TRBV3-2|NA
CASSQDLWGALSTDTQYF
TGTGCCAGCAGCCAAGATCTGTGGGGGGCTTTGTCCACAGATACGCAGTATTTT
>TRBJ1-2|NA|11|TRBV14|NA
CASSPGGSYTF
TGTGCCAGCAGTCCCGGGGGGAGCTACACCTTC
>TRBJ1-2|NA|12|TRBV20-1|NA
CSASVGVDGYTF
TGCAGTGCTAGTGTAGGGGTAGATGGCTACACCTTC
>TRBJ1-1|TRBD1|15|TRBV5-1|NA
CASRGDRGSNTEAFF
TGCGCCAGCAGGGGGGACAGGGGCTCGAACACTGAAGCTTTCTTT
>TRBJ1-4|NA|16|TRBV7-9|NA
CASSPGRGTREEKLFF
TGTGCCAGCAGCCCAGGGAGAGGGACGAGGGAAGAAAAACTGTTTTTT
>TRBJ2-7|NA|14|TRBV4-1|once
CASSQTSGPYEQYF
TGCGCCAGCAGCCAAACGAGCGGCCCCTACGAGCAGTACTTC